Given below is one T cell receptor beta chain in context. Its antigen is unidentified. The data were taken from a study of cytomegalovirus exposure and HLA in healthy donors. The wider study: Researchers previously reported finding more than 100 million unique TCR beta sequences from about 170 million T cells.

This CDR3 is 15 amino acids long. The junction had 12 bases not matched to a gene; V was cut back by 8 bases and J by 7 bases. The germline CDR1 and CDR2 sequences are SNHLY and FYNNEI. Findings and caveats of the study: The study assumed roughly uniform donor sequencing depth for presence/absence analyses. Beyond CMV serostatus, there was no information to go on about immune exposure. When analyzed later, a missense DCLRE1C variant was found to be linked to TCR beta V- and J-gene trimming.

PCR employed 60 Vbeta and 13 Jbeta primers. Sequenced by immunoSEQ multiplex PCR; TCRdb stores in-frame clones only, minus some. Listed are about 70,000 clones; 2% to 3% falls within the top ten. Sequenced input: PBMCs. The TCR comes from a female donor in good health and CMV-seropositive. The V and J genes are TRBV2 and TRBJ2-2; 8 nucleotides agree with TRBD2. CDR3 protein: CASEGNPSGSGELFF. CDR3 DNA: TGTGCCAGCGAGGGTAATCCCAGCGGGAGCGGGGAGCTGTTTTTT.